One TCR beta chain is described in this entry. Its antigen is not known. This record belongs to a study of cytomegalovirus exposure and HLA in healthy donors. Findings and caveats of the study: The investigators catalogued 150 or so TCR beta chains as cytomegalovirus-associated. In presence/absence analyses, roughly uniform sequencing depth across donors was assumed.

PCR was performed using 60 Vbeta and 13 Jbeta primers. TCRdb's copy holds only in-frame clones and misses some; the assay was immunoSEQ multiplex PCR. The profile covers approximately 180,000 clones, with 80% to 85% appearing a single time and 1.1% taken by the ten largest. The V gene end was trimmed by 6 bases and the J gene end by 3 bases; junction bases not matched to a gene: 5. Germline CDR1 reads SGHRS; CDR2 reads YFSETQ. The CDR3 runs to 15 residues. The sequence came from a woman aged 40 to 50 in good health and CMV-seronegative. J is TRBJ2-2 and V is TRBV5-1, with TRBD1 matching 10 bases. The sample taken for sequencing was PBMCs. In DNA form, the CDR3 reads TGCGCCAGCATATTCGGACAGGGGGACACCGGGGAGCTGTTTTTT. Protein product: CASIFGQGDTGELFF. Combining the CDR3 with reference TRBV5-1 and TRBJ2-2 gives the whole variable domain KAGVTQTPRYLIKTRGQQVTLSCSPISGHRSVSWYQQTPGQGLQFLFEYFSETQRNKGNFPGRFSGRQFSNSRSEMNVSTLELGDSALYLCASIFGQGDTGELFFGEGSRLTVL.